This T cell receptor beta chain appears in the sequencing data of a study of T cells in Graves' hyperthyroidism and ophthalmopathy. Broader study findings: Most expanded thyroid clonotypes above 0.001 also appeared in blood.

This clonotype was detected many times. Antigen: not known. The investigators amplified TCR beta CDR3 regions from RNA transcripts. A set of HTBI primers served as the primers for a first-round RT-PCR of the TCR CDR3. In TCRdb, the multiplex PCR reads were re-called with MiXCR into one record per CDR3 protein. The sample yields some 700,000 distinct CDR3 sequences, 15% to 20% seen once. This receptor was taken from a man aged 50 or older with Graves' hyperthyroidism. The sample was blood.

This CDR3 is CASSLNRDRGRAFF. CDR3 coding DNA: TGTGCCAGCAGTTTAAACCGGGACAGGGGAAGAGCTTTCTTT. The chain employs TRBV28 and TRBJ1-1, with 10 bases identical to TRBD1. The V and J ends lost 2 bases and 10 bases, in that order; junction bases with no gene match: 7. Germline-derived CDR1 and CDR2 are MDHEN and SYDVKM. The length of the CDR3 is 14 residues. Based on the CDR3 plus reference TRBV28 and TRBJ1-1, the full variable domain is DVKVTQSSRYLVKRTGEKVFLECVQDMDHENMFWYRQDPGLGLRLIYFSYDVKMKEKGDIPEGYSVSREKKERFSLILESASTNQTSMYLCASSLNRDRGRAFFGQGTRLTVV.